The clone carrying this T cell receptor (beta chain) has only a few counts. Its antigen remains unknown. CDR1 SGHRS and CDR2 YFSETQ come from the germline V gene. The CDR3 has 13 amino acids. Trimming pared 4 bases from V and 7 bases from J, leaving 15 bases between. There were likely unrecorded immune exposures, though donors were nominally healthy when sampled. This record belongs to a study of cytomegalovirus exposure and HLA in healthy donors. The wider study: An early release of data contained 80 million to 85 million unique TCRs, which came from HLA-typed donors. Study-level results: Researchers reported in a later analysis that a missense DCLRE1C variant was tied to TCR beta V- and J-gene trimming.

This PCR relied on a set of 60 Vbeta primers and 13 Jbeta primers. TCRdb's table, derived via immunoSEQ multiplex PCR, lists solely in-frame clones and lacks some. Here the sample spans about 140,000 clones, around three quarters being singletons. The receptor was derived from a man in his forties or fifties in good health and CMV-seronegative. The sample was PBMCs. This rearrangement joins TRBV5-1 to TRBJ2-7; D not certain. In nucleotides, the CDR3 is TGCGCCAGCAGCCCATGGGCCCTCGAGGAGCAGTACTTC. It specifies CASSPWALEEQYF. Using reference TRBV5-1 and TRBJ2-7 for the parts outside the CDR3, the full variable domain is KAGVTQTPRYLIKTRGQQVTLSCSPISGHRSVSWYQQTPGQGLQFLFEYFSETQRNKGNFPGRFSGRQFSNSRSEMNVSTLELGDSALYLCASSPWALEEQYFGPGTRLTVT.